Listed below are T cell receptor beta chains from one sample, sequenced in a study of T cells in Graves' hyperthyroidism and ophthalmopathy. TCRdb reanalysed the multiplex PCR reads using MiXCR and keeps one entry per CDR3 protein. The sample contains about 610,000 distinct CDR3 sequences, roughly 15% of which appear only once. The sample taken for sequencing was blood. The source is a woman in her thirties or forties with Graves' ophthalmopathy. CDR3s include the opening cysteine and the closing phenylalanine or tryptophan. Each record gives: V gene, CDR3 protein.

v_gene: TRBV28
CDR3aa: CASSPRGLAWHEQYF

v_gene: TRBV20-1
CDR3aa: CSARPGNSNQPQHF

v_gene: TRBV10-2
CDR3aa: CASRDLWTGNEQYF

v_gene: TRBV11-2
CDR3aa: CASSPAVPTGELFF

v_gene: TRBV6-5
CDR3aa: CASSYGWGTGASPLHF

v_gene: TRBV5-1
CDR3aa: CASSKTGTMNTEAFF

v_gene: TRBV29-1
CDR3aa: CSAVFLKETQYF

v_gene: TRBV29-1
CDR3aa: CSVQGGTEAFF

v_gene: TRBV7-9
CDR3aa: CASSPWEEDNEQFF

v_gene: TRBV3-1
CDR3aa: CASSQEGLAGGFTNEQFF

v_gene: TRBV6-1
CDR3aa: CASRLAGAVAGLDNEQFF

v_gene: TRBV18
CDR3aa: CASSPPGGANTEAFF

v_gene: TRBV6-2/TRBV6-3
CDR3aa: CASGEISYNEQFF

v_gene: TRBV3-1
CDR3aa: CASSPKGLVWYEQFF

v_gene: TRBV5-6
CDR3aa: CASSLWALAGDTDTQYF

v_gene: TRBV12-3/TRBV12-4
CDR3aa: CASSLWGGDQPQHF

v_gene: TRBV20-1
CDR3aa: CSAAGQGTTGQTNEKLFF

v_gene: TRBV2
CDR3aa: CASGIMARGHENIQYF

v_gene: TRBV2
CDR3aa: CASSEITVRGYTF

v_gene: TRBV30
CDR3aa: CAWRWAGGTYNEQFF

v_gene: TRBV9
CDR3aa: CASSPTGPLDNEQFF